These 23 T cell receptor beta chains were all obtained from the same sample, sequenced in a study of cytomegalovirus exposure and HLA in healthy donors. PCR employed 60 Vbeta and 13 Jbeta primers. Profiling relied on immunoSEQ multiplex PCR, and the TCRdb table lists in-frame clones only, not all of them. The sample shows about 100,000 clones, approximately 87% of them seen only once. The sequenced sample consisted of PBMCs. The receptors originated from a man aged 35-49 years in good health and CMV-seronegative.

This clone was seen only a few times. The rearrangement uses TRBV4-1 and TRBJ2-7; TRBD1 might be the D (7 bases). Germline V gene sequence: CDR1 MGHRA, CDR2 YSYEKL. V lost 4 bases and J 3 bases, leaving 19 bases between the germline ends. This CDR3 region has 16 residues. DNA for the CDR3: TGCGCCAGCAGCCTTTCGACGGGGCAGGGGGGCTACGAGCAGTACTTC. Its protein product is CASSLSTGQGGYEQYF.

This rearrangement joins TRBV30 to TRBJ2-1; D is perhaps TRBD1 (6 bases). In germline, CDR1 is GTSNPN, CDR2 SVGIG (reference sequence). Trimming removed 5 bases at V and 6 bases at J, with 20 bases between. This CDR3 is built from 15 residues. As DNA, the CDR3 is TGTGCCTGGGGGGGTACCGGGACATTGCGCAATGAGCAGTTCTTC. Translated: CAWGGTGTLRNEQFF. The entire variable domain, with the rest obtained from reference TRBV30 and TRBJ2-1, is as follows: SQTIHQWPATLVQPVGSPLSLECTVEGTSNPNLYWYRQAAGRGLQLLFYSVGIGQISSEVPQNLSASRPQDRQFILSSKKLLLSDSGFYLCAWGGTGTLRNEQFFGPGTRLTVL.

The chain links TRBV6-1 to TRBJ1-1, with 7 bases that match TRBD1. There are 14 residues in the CDR3. Germline CDR1 is MNHNS and CDR2 is SASEGT. The V segment lost 7 bases and the J segment 1 base; nucleotides outside the gene matches: 6. This CDR3 is CASTLWTGNTEAFF. The CDR3 DNA reads TGTGCCAGCACCCTTTGGACAGGGAACACTGAAGCTTTCTTT.

The chain is built from TRBV27 and TRBJ2-7; D is unclear. CDR3 length: 14 residues. Per germline, CDR1 MNHEY and CDR2 SMNVEV (reference sequence). V was shortened by 5 bases and J by 3 bases, with 14 bases between the two germline ends. This chain's CDR3 is CASSPLGRIYEQYF. DNA for the CDR3: TGTGCCAGCAGTCCCCTTGGCAGGATCTACGAGCAGTACTTC.

The chain combines TRBV9 with TRBJ2-1; 8 bases match TRBD1. This CDR3 has 16 amino acids. Trimming at V came to 3 bases and at J to 4 bases, leaving 9 bases not matched to a gene. CDR1 is SGDLS, CDR2 YYNGEE, per germline. This CDR3 reads CASSARDRYFYNEQFF. The DNA for the CDR3 is TGTGCCAGCAGCGCGCGGGACAGGTACTTTTACAATGAGCAGTTCTTC.

The chain couples TRBV7-3 to TRBJ2-2, with TRBD2 identical over 12 bases. Germline assignment: CDR1 SGHTA and CDR2 FQGTGA. V lost 5 bases to trimming and J lost 3 bases; unmatched junction nucleotides: 4. The CDR3 consists of 16 residues. The CDR3 DNA is TGTGCCAGCAGCCGACTAGCGGGGGATTACACCGGGGAGCTGTTTTTT. It yields the protein CASSRLAGDYTGELFF.

J is TRBJ2-1 and V is TRBV12-5; D may be TRBD2 (7 bases). The CDR3 has 24 residues. CDR1 LGHNT and CDR2 FRNRAP come from the germline V gene. V was trimmed by 0 bases and J by 10 bases, leaving 43 bases between them. CDR3 sequence reads: CASGLVLNGVFGSGGGGIGWEQFF. The CDR3, as DNA: TGTGCTAGTGGTTTGGTCCTAAACGGGGTGTTCGGATCGGGGGGCGGGGGTATCGGTTGGGAGCAGTTCTTC.

This clone came up once. Relative to the germline gene, one junction end is altered; a read error may explain this. This chain links TRBV2 with TRBJ2-7; D gene unclear. Germline assignment: CDR1 SNHLY and CDR2 FYNNEI. CDR3 length: 12 amino acids. CDR3 nucleotides: TGTGCCAGCAGGGCCCTCTCCTGCGAGCAGTACTTC. Its protein is CASRALSCEQYF.

In nucleotides, the CDR3 is TGTGCCAGCAGCAATTACGGACAGGGAGGCAAGAGGGGCTACACCTTC. Translation: CASSNYGQGGKRGYTF. The rearrangement joins TRBV7-6 to TRBJ1-2, with TRBD1 matching 8 bases. CDR1 and CDR2 (germline): SGHVS, FNYEAQ. This CDR3 region has 16 residues. The J segment lost 8 bases and the V segment lost 5 bases, leaving 16 bases of the junction unmatched.

The V gene is TRBV7-9, the J gene TRBJ1-5; 7 bases agree with TRBD1. The CDR3 totals 14 residues. V lost 5 bases to trimming and J lost 9 bases; unmatched junction nucleotides: 10. Looked up from germline, CDR1 is SEHNR and CDR2 is FQNEAQ (reference sequence). The CDR3 loop reads CASSTGQAPGPQHF. The CDR3 DNA is TGTGCCAGCAGCACTGGACAGGCCCCGGGGCCCCAGCATTTT.

V and J are TRBV27 and TRBJ2-1; D possibly corresponds to TRBD2 (5 bases). The CDR3 has 16 residues. The V end was cut by 4 bases, the J end by 1 base, with 14 bases between. CDR1 MNHEY and CDR2 SMNVEV come from the germline V gene (reference sequence). The CDR3 sequence: CASSSGRRGSYNEQFF. CDR3 nucleotides: TGTGCCAGCAGTTCGGGTCGTCGGGGATCCTACAATGAGCAGTTCTTC.

This clone was seen only once. The chain links TRBV6-1 to TRBJ2-7, with D perhaps TRBD1 (5 bases). The CDR3 loop spans 15 amino acids. The germline V and J ends were trimmed by 2 bases and 2 bases, with 13 bases remaining between them. CDR1 is MNHNS, CDR2 SASEGT, per germline. The CDR3: CASSETLQAPYEQYF. The CDR3 DNA reads TGTGCCAGCAGTGAAACCCTACAGGCCCCCTACGAGCAGTACTTC.

The chain links TRBV5-4 to TRBJ1-2; 7 bases are shared with TRBD1. In germline, CDR1 is SGHNT, CDR2 YYREEE (reference sequence). The CDR3 covers 15 residues. Unmatched junction bases numbered 6, after V lost 0 bases and J lost 4 bases. The CDR3 is CASSLAGRTGYGYTF. The CDR3 coding sequence is TGTGCCAGCAGCTTGGCCGGAAGGACAGGCTATGGCTACACCTTC.

The rearrangement joins TRBV7-3 to TRBJ2-5, with TRBD2 matching 16 bases. The V gene end was trimmed by 5 bases and the J gene end by 5 bases; junction bases not matched to a gene: 8. In germline, CDR1 is SGHTA, CDR2 FQGTGA. The CDR3 runs to 17 residues. The CDR3 DNA is TGTGCCAGCAGCCCAGGGACTAGCGGGGGGGCAGGGGAGACCCAGTACTTC. Translation: CASSPGTSGGAGETQYF.

V usage is TRBV5-4 and J usage is TRBJ1-2; the match to TRBD1 covers 7 bases. The CDR3 has 13 amino acids. Germline lookup yields CDR1 SGHNT and CDR2 YYREEE (reference sequence). The V and J ends lost 4 bases and 4 bases, in that order; junction bases with no gene match: 4. The CDR3 sequence is CASSPDRAYGYTF. The CDR3 DNA sequence: TGTGCCAGCAGCCCAGACAGGGCCTATGGCTACACCTTC.

The CDR3: CASSPFPVGGNEQFF. In DNA form, the CDR3 reads TGTGCCAGCAGCCCCTTTCCTGTGGGGGGGAATGAGCAGTTCTTC. The V gene is TRBV7-3, the J gene TRBJ2-1; 7 bases line up with TRBD2. V trimming: 5 bases; J trimming: 7 bases; junction bases outside the gene matches: 11. Germline V lookup: CDR1 SGHTA, CDR2 FQGTGA. The CDR3 totals 15 residues.

The chain employs TRBV19 and TRBJ1-4; 7 nucleotides agree with TRBD1. Germline V CDR1 and CDR2: LNHDA, SQIVND (reference sequence). Trimming at V came to 6 bases and at J to 2 bases, leaving 9 bases not matched to a gene. CDR3 length equals 16 residues. CDR3 sequence (DNA): TGTGCCAGTAGCCCCCGGCCGGGACAGACTAATGAAAAACTGTTTTTT. This translates into CASSPRPGQTNEKLFF.

This clone showed up just a few times. Within the sample, other DNA sequences also encode this same CDR3. The V call is TRBV7-9, the J call TRBJ2-3; 8 bases are a match to TRBD2. The CDR3 is 15 residues long. CDR1 is SEHNR, CDR2 FQNEAQ, per germline (reference sequence). Trimming took 6 bases from V and 0 from J; bases not matched to a gene: 5. CDR3 residues: CASSPLAESTDTQYF. The CDR3 coding sequence is TGTGCCAGCAGTCCACTAGCGGAAAGCACAGATACGCAGTATTTT.

The chain uses TRBV27 and TRBJ1-5, with TRBD1 identical over 10 bases. The CDR3 has 12 residues. CDR1 and CDR2 from the germline V gene are MNHEY and SMNVEV (reference sequence). The V and J ends lost 6 bases and 11 bases, in that order; junction bases with no gene match: 4. The CDR3 DNA sequence: TGTGCCAGCAGGACAGGGGGCAAGGCCCAGCATTTT. Translation gives CASRTGGKAQHF.

V gene TRBV30 combines with J gene TRBJ2-5, with TRBD1 as a possible D gene (5 bases). This CDR3 region has 18 residues. CDR1 is GTSNPN, CDR2 SVGIG, per germline (reference sequence). V lost 0 bases to trimming and J lost 7 bases, with 27 bases between them. The CDR3 reads CAWSVFGSAGRLGGTQYF. As DNA, the CDR3 is TGTGCCTGGAGTGTATTTGGATCGGCAGGGCGTTTGGGTGGGACCCAGTACTTC.

The rearrangement joins TRBV5-1 to TRBJ2-2; 8 positions match TRBD2. J was trimmed by 2 bases and V by 5 bases; bases with no gene match: 5. There are 15 residues in the CDR3. Germline CDR1 and CDR2: SGHRS and YFSETQ. The DNA for the CDR3 is TGCGCCAGCAGACGGAGCGGGGGAAACACCGGGGAGCTGTTTTTT. Its protein product is CASRRSGGNTGELFF.

The chain joins TRBV11-2 to TRBJ2-4; 7 bases match TRBD1. Germline loops: CDR1 SGHAT, CDR2 FQNNGV. This CDR3 has 16 amino acids. V was pared by 5 bases and J by 8 bases, with 15 bases of the junction left unmatched. The CDR3 sequence is CASSTLREGQSHIQYF. In DNA form, the CDR3 reads TGTGCCAGCAGCACGTTACGCGAGGGACAGTCACACATTCAGTACTTC.

The genes are TRBV19 and TRBJ1-4; perhaps TRBD1 as D (5 bases). V lost 4 bases, J lost 8 bases, and 14 bases lay in between. CDR3 length: 14 amino acids. CDR1 is LNHDA, CDR2 SQIVND, per germline (reference sequence). This CDR3 reads CASSTAREEEKLFF. The CDR3 nucleotides are TGTGCCAGTAGTACGGCCAGGGAGGAAGAAAAACTGTTTTTT.